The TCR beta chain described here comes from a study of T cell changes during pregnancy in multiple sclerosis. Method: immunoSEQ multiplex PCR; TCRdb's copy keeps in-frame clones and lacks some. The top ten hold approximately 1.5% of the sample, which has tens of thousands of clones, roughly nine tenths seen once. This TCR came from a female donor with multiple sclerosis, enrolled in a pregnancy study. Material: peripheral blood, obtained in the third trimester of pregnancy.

CDR3 coding DNA: TGTGCCTGGAGTGTGGCCCTCCTGCGGGGTAGCAATCAGCCCCAGCATTTT. As protein: CAWSVALLRGSNQPQHF. The chain carries TRBV30 and TRBJ1-5; D remains ambiguous. Trimming took off 0 bases at V and 0 bases at J, with 15 bases between the two ends. CDR3 size: 17 residues. Germline V gives CDR1 GTSNPN, CDR2 SVGIG (reference sequence).